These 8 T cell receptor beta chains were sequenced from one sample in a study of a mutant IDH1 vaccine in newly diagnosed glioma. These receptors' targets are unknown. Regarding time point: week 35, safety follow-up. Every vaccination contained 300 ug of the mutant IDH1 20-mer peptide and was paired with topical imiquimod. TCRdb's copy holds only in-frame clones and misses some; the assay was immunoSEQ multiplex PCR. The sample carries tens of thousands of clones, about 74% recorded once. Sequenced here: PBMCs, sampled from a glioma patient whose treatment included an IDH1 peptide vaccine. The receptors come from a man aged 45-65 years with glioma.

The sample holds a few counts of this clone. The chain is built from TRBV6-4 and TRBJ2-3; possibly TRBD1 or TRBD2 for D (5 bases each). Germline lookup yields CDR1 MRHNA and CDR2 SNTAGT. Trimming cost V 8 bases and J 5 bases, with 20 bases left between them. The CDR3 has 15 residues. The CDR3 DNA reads TGTGCCAGCCGTTTATCGGGACGCCTTGGAGATACGCAGTATTTT. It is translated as CASRLSGRLGDTQYF.

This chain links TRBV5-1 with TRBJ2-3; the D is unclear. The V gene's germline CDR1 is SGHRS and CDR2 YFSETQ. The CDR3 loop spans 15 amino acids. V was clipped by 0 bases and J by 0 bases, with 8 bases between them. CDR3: CASSLEPSSTDTQYF. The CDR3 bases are TGCGCCAGCAGCTTGGAACCTTCTAGCACAGATACGCAGTATTTT.

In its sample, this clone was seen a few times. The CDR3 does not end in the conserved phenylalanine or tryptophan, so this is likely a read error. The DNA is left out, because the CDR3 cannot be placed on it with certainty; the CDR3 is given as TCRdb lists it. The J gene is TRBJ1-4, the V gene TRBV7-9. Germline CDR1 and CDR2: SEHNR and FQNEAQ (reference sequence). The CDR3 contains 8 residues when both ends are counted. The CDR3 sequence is CASSLEGG.

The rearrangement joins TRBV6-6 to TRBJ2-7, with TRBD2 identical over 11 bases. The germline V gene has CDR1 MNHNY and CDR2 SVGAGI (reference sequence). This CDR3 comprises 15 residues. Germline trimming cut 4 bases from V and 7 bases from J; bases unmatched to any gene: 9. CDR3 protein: CASSSQTSGTREQYF. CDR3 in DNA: TGTGCCAGCAGTTCCCAGACTAGCGGGACCCGGGAGCAGTACTTC.

The CDR3 coding sequence is TGCGCCAGCAGCTTGGTCGGGACAGGAAAGAGCTACACCTTC. The encoded protein is CASSLVGTGKSYTF. J is TRBJ1-2 and V is TRBV5-1; 8 bases line up with TRBD1. Unmatched junction bases numbered 7, after V lost 0 bases and J lost 9 bases. The CDR3 length is 14 residues. Germline CDR1 reads SGHRS; CDR2 reads YFSETQ.

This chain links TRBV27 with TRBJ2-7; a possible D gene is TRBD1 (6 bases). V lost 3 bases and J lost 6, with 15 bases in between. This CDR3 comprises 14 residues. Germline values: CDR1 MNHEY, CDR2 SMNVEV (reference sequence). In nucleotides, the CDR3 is TGTGCCAGCAGTTTCTTCCCAGGGGTTAGCGAGCAGTACTTC. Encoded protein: CASSFFPGVSEQYF.

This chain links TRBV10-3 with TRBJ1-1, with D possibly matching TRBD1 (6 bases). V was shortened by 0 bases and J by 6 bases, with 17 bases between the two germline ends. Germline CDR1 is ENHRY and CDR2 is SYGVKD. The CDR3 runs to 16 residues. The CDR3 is CAISESRGEISAEAFF. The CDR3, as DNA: TGTGCCATCAGTGAGTCGAGGGGGGAAATTTCGGCTGAAGCTTTCTTT.

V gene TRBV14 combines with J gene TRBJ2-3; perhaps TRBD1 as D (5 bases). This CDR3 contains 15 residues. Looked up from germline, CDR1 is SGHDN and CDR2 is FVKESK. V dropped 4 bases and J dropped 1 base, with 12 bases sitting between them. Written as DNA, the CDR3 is TGTGCCAGCAGCCGGTTAACGACAGGCACAGATACGCAGTATTTT. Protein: CASSRLTTGTDTQYF.